Detailed here is one T cell receptor beta chain. Its specificity is unknown. The assay was immunoSEQ multiplex PCR, and TCRdb's table has in-frame clones only and misses some. The data hold about 24,000 clones, with about 94% observed a single time. The sample belongs to a study of CD4 T cell repertoires in COVID-19. Across the whole study: CFSE-low cells expanded less than 13 days with IL-2, then restimulated with other coronavirus spikes. Study-wide points: Suggested intraclonal diversification: top SARS-CoV-2-reactive clonotypes appeared in two or three memory subsets. Some SARS-CoV-2 clonotypes, between about 6 and 25%, recurred in SARS-CoV and/or HKU1 cultures.

The CDR3 is made up of 16 amino acids. Germline CDR1 MNHEY, CDR2 SMNVEV (reference sequence). J was trimmed by 2 bases and V by 3 bases; bases with no gene match: 4. These memory T cells were uncultured and sequenced directly after ex vivo isolation. The TCR originated in a human donor who had COVID-19. V and J are TRBV27 and TRBJ2-6, with TRBD1 matching 7 bases. The sample consisted of circulating follicular helper CD4+ T cells (cTfh) from blood, taken before the COVID-19 pandemic. The chain's CDR3 is CASSFTGVTGANVLTF. Here the CDR3 DNA reads TGTGCCAGCAGTTTTACAGGGGTGACTGGGGCCAACGTCCTGACTTTC.